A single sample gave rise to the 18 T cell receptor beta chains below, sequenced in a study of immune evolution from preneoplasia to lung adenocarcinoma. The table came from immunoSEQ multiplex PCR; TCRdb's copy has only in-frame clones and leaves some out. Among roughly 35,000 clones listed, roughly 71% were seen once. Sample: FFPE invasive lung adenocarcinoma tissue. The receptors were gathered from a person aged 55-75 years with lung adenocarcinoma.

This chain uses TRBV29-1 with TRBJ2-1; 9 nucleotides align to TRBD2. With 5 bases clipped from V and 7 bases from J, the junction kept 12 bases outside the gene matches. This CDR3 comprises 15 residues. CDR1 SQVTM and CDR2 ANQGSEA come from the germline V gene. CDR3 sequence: CSVNIGTSWKNEQFF. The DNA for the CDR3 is TGCAGCGTTAACATCGGGACTAGCTGGAAGAATGAGCAGTTCTTC.

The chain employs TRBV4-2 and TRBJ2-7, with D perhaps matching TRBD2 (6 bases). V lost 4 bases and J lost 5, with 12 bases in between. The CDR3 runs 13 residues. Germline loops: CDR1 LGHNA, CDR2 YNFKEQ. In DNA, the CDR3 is TGTGCCAGCAGCCCCGGGACTGTCGACGAGCAGTACTTC. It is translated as CASSPGTVDEQYF.

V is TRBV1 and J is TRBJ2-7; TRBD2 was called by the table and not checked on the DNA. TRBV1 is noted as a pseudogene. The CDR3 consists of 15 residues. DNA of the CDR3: TGCACCAGCAGCCAAGGGACTAGCGGGTCCCTTGAGCAGTACTTC. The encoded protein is CTSSQGTSGSLEQYF.

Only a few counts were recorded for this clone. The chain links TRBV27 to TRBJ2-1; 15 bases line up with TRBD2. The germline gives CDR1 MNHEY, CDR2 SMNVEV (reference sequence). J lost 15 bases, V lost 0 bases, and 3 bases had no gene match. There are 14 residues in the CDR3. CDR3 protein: CASSLSGTSGRRFF. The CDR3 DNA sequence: TGTGCCAGCAGTTTATCCGGGACTAGCGGGAGGCGGTTCTTC.

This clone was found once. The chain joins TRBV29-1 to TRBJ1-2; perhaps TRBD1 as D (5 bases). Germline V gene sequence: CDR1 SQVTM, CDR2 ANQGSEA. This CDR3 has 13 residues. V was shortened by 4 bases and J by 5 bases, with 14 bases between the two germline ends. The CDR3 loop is CSVGGGERYGYTF. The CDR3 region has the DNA TGCAGCGTTGGGGGGGGAGAGCGTTATGGCTACACCTTC.

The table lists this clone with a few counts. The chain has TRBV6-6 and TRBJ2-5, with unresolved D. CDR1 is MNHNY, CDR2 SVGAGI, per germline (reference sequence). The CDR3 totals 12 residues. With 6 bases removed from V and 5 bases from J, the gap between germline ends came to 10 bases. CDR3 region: CASRKLGETQYF. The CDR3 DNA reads TGTGCCAGCAGAAAACTGGGGGAGACCCAGTACTTC.

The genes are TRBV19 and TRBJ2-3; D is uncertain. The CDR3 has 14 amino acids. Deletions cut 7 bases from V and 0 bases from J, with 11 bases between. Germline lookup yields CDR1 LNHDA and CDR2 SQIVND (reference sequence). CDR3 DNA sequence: TGTGCCAGTACGTGGAGCTCTAGCACAGATACGCAGTATTTT. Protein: CASTWSSSTDTQYF.

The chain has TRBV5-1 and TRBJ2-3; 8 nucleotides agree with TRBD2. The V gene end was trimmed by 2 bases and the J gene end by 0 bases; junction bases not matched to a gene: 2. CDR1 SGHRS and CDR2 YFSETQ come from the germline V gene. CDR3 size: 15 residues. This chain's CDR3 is CASSFGGGSTDTQYF. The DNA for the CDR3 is TGCGCCAGCAGCTTCGGGGGGGGGAGCACAGATACGCAGTATTTT.

The CDR3 nucleotides are TGTGCCCAACACAGGGACGGGGACTATGGCTACACCTTC. It encodes CAQHRDGDYGYTF. The chain employs TRBV30 and TRBJ1-2; possible D gene TRBD1, 6 bases. Between the trimmed V and J ends, which lost 8 bases and 3 bases, there was a span of 16 bases. CDR1 and CDR2 from the germline V gene are GTSNPN and SVGIG (reference sequence). This CDR3 is 13 amino acids long.

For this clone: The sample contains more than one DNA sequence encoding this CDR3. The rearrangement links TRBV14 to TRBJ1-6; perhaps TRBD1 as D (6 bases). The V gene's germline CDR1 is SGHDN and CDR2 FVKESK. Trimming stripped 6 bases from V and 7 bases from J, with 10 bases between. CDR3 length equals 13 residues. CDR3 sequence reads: CASSWTENSPLHF. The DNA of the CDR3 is TGTGCCAGCAGTTGGACAGAGAATTCACCCCTCCACTTT.

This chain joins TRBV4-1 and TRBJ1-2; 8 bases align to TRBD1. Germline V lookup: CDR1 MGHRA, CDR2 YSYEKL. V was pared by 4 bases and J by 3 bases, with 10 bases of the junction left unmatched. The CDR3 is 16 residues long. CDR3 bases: TGCGCCAGCAGCCGAGGACAGGGAATAGGAGACTATGGCTACACCTTC. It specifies CASSRGQGIGDYGYTF.

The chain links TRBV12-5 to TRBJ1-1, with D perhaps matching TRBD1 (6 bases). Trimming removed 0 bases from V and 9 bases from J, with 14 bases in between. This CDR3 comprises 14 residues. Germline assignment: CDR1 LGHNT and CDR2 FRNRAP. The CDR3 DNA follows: TGTGCTAGTGGTTTGGTTTCGACAGGACCCAAAGCTTTCTTT. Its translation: CASGLVSTGPKAFF.

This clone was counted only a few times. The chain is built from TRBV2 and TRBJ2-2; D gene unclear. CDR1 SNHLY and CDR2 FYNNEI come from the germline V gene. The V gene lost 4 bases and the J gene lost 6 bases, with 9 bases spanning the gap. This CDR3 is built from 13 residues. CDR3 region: CASSGGLAGELFF. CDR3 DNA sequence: TGTGCCAGCAGTGGGGGTCTGGCCGGGGAGCTGTTTTTT.

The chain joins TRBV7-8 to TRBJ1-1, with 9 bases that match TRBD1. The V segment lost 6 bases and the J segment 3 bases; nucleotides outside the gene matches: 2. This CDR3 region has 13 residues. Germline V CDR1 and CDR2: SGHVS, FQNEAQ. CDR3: CASRRTGDTEAFF. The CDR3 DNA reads TGTGCCAGCAGGAGGACAGGGGACACTGAAGCTTTCTTT.

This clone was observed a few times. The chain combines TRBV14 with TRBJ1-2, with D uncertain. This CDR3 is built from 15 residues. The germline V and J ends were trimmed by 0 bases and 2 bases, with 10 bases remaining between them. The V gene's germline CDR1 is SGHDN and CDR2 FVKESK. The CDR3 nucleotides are TGTGCCAGCAGCCAAGAGGTCCACAACAACTATGGCTACACCTTC. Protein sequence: CASSQEVHNNYGYTF.

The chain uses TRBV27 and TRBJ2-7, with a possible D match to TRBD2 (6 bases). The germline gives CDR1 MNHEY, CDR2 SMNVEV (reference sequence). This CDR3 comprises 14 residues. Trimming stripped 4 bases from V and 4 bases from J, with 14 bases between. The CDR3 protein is CASSSVNREYEQYF. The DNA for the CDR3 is TGTGCCAGCAGTTCAGTTAATCGGGAGTACGAGCAGTACTTC.

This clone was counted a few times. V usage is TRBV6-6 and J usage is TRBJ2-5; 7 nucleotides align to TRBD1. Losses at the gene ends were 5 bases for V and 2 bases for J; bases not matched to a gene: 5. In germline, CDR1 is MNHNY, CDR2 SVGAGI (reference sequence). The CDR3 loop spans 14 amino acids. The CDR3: CASSRDRAQETQYF. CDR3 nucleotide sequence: TGTGCCAGCAGTCGTGACAGGGCTCAAGAGACCCAGTACTTC.

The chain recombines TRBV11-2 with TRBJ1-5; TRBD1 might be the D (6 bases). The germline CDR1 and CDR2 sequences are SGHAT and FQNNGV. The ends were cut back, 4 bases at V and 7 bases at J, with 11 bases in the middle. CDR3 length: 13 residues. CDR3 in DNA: TGTGCCAGCAGCTGGGGGGGCGGGCAGCCCCAGCATTTT. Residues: CASSWGGGQPQHF.